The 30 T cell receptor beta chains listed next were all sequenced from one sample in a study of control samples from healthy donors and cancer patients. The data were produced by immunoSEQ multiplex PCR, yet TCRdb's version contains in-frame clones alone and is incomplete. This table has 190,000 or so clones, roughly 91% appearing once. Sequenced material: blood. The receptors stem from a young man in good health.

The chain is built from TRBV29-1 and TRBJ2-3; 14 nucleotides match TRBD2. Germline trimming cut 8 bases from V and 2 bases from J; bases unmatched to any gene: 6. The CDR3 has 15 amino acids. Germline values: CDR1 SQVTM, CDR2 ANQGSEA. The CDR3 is CSSPGLAGDTDTQYF. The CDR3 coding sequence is TGCAGCTCCCCGGGACTAGCGGGGGACACAGATACGCAGTATTTT.

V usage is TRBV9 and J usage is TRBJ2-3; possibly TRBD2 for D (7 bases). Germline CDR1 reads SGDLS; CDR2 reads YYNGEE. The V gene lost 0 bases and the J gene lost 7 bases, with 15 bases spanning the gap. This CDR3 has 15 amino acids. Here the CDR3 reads CASSVAPGEGNTQYF. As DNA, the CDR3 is TGTGCCAGCAGCGTAGCTCCAGGGGAGGGCAATACGCAGTATTTT.

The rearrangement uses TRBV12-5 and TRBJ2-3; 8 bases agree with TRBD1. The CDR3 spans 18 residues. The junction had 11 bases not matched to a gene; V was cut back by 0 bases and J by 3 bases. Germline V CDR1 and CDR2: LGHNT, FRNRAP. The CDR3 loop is CASGLVFWGTGVTDTQYF. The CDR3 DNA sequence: TGTGCTAGTGGTTTGGTATTTTGGGGGACAGGAGTTACAGATACGCAGTATTTT.

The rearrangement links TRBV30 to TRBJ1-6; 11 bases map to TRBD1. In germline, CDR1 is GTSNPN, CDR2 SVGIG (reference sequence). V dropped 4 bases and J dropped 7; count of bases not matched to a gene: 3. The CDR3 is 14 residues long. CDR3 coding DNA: TGTGCCTGGAAGGGACAGGGGGGAAATTCACCCCTCCACTTT. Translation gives CAWKGQGGNSPLHF.

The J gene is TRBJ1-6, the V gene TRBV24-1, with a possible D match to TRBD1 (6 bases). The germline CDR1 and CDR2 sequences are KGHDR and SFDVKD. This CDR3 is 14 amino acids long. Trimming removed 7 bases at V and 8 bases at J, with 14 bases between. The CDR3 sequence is CATSETGTDSPLHF. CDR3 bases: TGTGCCACCAGCGAAACAGGGACCGATTCACCCCTCCACTTT.

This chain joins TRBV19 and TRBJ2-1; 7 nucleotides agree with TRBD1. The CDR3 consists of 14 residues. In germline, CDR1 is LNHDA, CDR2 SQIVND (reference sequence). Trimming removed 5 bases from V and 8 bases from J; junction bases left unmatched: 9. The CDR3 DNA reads TGTGCCAGTAGTGCCCAACAGGGGACCTATGAGCAGTTCTTC. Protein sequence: CASSAQQGTYEQFF.

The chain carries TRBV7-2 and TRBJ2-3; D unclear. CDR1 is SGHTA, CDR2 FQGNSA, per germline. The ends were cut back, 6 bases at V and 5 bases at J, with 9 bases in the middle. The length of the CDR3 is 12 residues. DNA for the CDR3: TGTGCCAGCAGTCGACGTCAAGATACGCAGTATTTT. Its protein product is CASSRRQDTQYF.

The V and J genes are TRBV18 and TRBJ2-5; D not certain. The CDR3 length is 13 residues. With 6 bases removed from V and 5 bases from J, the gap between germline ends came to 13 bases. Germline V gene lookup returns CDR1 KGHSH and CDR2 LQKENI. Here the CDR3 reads CASSYSLEETQYF. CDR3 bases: TGTGCCAGCTCCTACAGTCTCGAGGAGACCCAGTACTTC.

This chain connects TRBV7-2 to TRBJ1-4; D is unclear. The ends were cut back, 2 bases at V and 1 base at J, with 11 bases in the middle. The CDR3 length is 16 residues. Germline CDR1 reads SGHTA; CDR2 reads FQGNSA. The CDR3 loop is CASSLFLGLTNEKLFF. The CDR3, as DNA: TGTGCCAGCAGCTTATTCTTGGGTTTAACTAATGAAAAACTGTTTTTT.

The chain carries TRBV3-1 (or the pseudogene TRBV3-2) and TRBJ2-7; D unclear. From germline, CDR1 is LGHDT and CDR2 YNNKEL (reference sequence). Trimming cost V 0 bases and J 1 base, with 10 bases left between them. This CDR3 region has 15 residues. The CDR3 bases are TGTGCCAGCAGCCAAGAACGCCCAGGATCCTACGAGCAGTACTTC. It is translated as CASSQERPGSYEQYF.

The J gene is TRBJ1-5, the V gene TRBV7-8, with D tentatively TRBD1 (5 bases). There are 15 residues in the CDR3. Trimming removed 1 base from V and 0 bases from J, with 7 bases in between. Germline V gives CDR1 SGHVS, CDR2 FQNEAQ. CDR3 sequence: CASSLEGLSNQPQHF. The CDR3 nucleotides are TGTGCCAGCAGCTTAGAGGGACTTAGCAATCAGCCCCAGCATTTT. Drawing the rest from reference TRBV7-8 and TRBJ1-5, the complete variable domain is GAGVSQSPRYKVAKRGQDVALRCDPISGHVSLFWYQQALGQGPEFLTYFQNEAQLDKSGLPSDRFFAERPEGSVSTLKIQRTQQEDSAVYLCASSLEGLSNQPQHFGDGTRLSIL.

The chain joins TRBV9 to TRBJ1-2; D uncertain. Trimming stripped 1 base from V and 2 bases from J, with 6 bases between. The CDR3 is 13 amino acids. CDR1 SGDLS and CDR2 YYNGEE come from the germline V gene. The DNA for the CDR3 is TGTGCCAGCAGCGTAAGTCTGAACTATGGCTACACCTTC. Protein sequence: CASSVSLNYGYTF. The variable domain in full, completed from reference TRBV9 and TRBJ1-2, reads DSGVTQTPKHLITATGQRVTLRCSPRSGDLSVYWYQQSLDQGLQFLIQYYNGEERAKGNILERFSAQQFPDLHSELNLSSLELGDSALYFCASSVSLNYGYTFGSGTRLTVV.

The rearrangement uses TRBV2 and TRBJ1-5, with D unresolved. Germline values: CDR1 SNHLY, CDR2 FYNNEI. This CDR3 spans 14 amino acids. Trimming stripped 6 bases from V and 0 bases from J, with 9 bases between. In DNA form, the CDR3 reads TGTGCCAGCAGCGACATCAATAGCAATCAGCCCCAGCATTTT. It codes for CASSDINSNQPQHF.

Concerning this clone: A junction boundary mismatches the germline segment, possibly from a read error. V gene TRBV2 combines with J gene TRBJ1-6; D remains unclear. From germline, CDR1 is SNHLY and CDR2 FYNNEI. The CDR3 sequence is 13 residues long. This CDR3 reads CASSLLAGFPAYF. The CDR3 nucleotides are TGTGCCAGCAGCCTCCTCGCGGGATTCCCAGCCTATTTT. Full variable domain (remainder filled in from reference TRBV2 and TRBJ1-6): EPEVTQTPSHQVTQMGQEVILRCVPISNHLYFYWYRQILGQKVEFLVSFYNNEISEKSEIFDDQFSVERPDGSNFTLKIRSTKLEDSAMYFCASSLLAGFPAYFGNGTRLTVT.

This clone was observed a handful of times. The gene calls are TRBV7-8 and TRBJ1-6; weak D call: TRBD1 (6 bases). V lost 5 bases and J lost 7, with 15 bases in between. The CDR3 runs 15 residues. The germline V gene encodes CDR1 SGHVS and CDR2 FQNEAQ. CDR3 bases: TGTGCCAGCAGCCCACGGGCGGGGGCAAATTCACCCCTCCACTTT. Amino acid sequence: CASSPRAGANSPLHF. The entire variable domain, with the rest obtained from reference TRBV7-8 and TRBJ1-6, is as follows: GAGVSQSPRYKVAKRGQDVALRCDPISGHVSLFWYQQALGQGPEFLTYFQNEAQLDKSGLPSDRFFAERPEGSVSTLKIQRTQQEDSAVYLCASSPRAGANSPLHFGNGTRLTVT.

The CDR3 region has the DNA TGTGCCATCAGTGAGTTCTCAAAAGAGACCCAGTACTTC. It specifies CAISEFSKETQYF. The V call is TRBV10-3, the J call TRBJ2-5, with D unclear. The germline gives CDR1 ENHRY, CDR2 SYGVKD. Trimming left V 1 base short and J 3 bases short, with 6 bases between. This CDR3 has 13 residues.

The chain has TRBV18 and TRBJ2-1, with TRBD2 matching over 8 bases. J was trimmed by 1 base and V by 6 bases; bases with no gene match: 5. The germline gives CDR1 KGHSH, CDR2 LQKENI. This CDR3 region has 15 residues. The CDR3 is CASSTGGSSYNEQFF. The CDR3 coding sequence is TGTGCCAGCTCCACGGGGGGGAGTTCCTACAATGAGCAGTTCTTC.

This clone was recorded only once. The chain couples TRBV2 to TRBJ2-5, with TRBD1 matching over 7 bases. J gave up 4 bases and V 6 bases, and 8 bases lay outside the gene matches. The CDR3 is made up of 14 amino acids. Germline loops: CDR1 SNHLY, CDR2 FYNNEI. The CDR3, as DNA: TGTGCCAGCAGCCCAGGACAGGTCGGAGAGACCCAGTACTTC. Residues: CASSPGQVGETQYF.

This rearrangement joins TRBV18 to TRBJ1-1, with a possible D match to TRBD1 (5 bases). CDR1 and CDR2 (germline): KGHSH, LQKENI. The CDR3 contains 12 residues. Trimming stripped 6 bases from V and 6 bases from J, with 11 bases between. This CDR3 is CASSSGRPEAFF. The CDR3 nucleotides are TGTGCCAGCTCGTCAGGGCGCCCTGAAGCTTTCTTT.

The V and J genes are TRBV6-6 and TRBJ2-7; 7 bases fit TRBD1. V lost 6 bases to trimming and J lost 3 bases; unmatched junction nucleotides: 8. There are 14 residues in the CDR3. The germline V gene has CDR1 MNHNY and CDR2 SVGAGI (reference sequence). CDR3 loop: CASSHPDRDYEQYF. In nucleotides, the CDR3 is TGTGCCAGCAGCCATCCCGACAGGGACTACGAGCAGTACTTC.

The CDR3 sequence: CASSEASSQPQHF. The DNA for the CDR3 is TGTGCCAGCAGTGAAGCGTCGTCGCAGCCCCAGCATTTT. The chain recombines TRBV6-1 with TRBJ1-5; D is unclear. V lost 0 bases to trimming and J lost 7 bases, with 7 bases between them. Germline CDR1 MNHNS, CDR2 SASEGT. The CDR3 is made up of 13 amino acids.

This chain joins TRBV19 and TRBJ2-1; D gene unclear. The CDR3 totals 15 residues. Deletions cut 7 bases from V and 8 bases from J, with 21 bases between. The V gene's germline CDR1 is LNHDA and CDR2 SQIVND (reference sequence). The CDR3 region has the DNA TGTGCCAGTACCCCGACCCCCGGGTTTATGGATGAGCAGTTCTTC. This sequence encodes CASTPTPGFMDEQFF.

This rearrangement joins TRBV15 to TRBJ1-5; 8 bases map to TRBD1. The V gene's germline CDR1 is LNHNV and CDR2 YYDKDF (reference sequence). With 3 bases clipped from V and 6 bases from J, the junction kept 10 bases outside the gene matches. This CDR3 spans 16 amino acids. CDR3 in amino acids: CATSRLTGAKGQPQHF. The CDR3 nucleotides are TGTGCCACCAGCAGGCTGACAGGGGCGAAGGGTCAGCCCCAGCATTTT.

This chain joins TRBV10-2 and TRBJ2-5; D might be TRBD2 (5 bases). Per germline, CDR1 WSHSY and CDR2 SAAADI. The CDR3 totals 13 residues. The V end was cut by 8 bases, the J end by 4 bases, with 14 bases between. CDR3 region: CASRPSIGETQYF. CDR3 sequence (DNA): TGCGCCAGCCGCCCTAGCATCGGAGAGACCCAGTACTTC.

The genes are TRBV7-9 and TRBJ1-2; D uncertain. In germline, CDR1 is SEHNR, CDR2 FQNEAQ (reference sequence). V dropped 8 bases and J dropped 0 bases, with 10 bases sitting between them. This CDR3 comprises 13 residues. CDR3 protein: CASVLRANYGYTF. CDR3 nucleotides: TGTGCCAGCGTCTTGCGTGCTAACTATGGCTACACCTTC. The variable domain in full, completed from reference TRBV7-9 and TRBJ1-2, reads DTGVSQNPRHKITKRGQNVTFRCDPISEHNRLYWYRQTLGQGPEFLTYFQNEAQLEKSRLLSDRFSAERPKGSFSTLEIQRTEQGDSAMYLCASVLRANYGYTFGSGTRLTVV.

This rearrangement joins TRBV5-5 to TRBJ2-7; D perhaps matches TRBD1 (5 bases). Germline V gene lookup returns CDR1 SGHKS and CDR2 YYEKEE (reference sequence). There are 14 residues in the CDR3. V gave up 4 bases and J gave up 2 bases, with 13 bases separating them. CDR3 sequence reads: CASSQQAGTYEQYF. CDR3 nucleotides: TGTGCCAGCAGCCAGCAGGCAGGGACCTACGAGCAGTACTTC.

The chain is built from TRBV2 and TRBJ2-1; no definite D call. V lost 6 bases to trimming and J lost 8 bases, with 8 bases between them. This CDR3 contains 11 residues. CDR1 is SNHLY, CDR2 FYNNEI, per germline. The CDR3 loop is CASRIWDEQFF. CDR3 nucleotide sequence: TGTGCCAGCAGGATCTGGGATGAGCAGTTCTTC.

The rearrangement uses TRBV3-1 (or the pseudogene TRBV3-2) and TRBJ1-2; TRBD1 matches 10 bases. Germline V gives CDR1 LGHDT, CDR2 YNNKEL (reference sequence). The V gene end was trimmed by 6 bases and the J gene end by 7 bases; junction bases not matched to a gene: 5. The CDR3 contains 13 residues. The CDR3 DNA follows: TGTGCCAGCAGAGCAGACAGGGGGCTTGGCTACACCTTC. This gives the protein CASRADRGLGYTF.

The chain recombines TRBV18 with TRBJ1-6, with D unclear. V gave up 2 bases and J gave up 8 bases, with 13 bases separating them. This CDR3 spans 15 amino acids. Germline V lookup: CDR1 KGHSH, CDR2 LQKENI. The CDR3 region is CASSPSPEGDSPLHF. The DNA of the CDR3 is TGTGCCAGCTCACCAAGCCCCGAGGGAGATTCACCCCTCCACTTT.

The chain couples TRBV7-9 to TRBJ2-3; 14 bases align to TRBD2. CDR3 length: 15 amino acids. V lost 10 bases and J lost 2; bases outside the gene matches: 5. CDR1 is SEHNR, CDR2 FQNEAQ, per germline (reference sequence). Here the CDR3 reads CATTSGGVSTDTQYF. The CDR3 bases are TGTGCCACGACTAGCGGGGGGGTTTCCACAGATACGCAGTATTTT.